Listed below are T cell receptor beta chains from one sample, sequenced in a study of T cells in localized non-small cell lung cancer. Clones were read by immunoSEQ multiplex PCR, and TCRdb kept only the in-frame ones, dropping some. This sample has about 26,000 clones, with 80% to 90% found just once. This specimen was peripheral blood, taken before any cancer treatment. Receptors were obtained from a female donor of 60 years or more with stage II squamous cell lung carcinoma. The CDR3 runs from the conserved cysteine through the conserved F or W. Each record gives: V gene, clone size, J gene, D gene, CDR3 DNA, CDR3 protein. D genes are given only for firm matches. Clone size is given for some rows only: seen once, a few or many times, or a class if the clone is expanded.

TRBV7-6,-,TRBJ1-1,-,TGTGCCAGCAGCTTAATCGGCAGTCAGAGGTTCACTGAAGCTTTCTTT,CASSLIGSQRFTEAFF
TRBV5-1,-,TRBJ2-5,TRBD1,TGCGCCAGCAGCTTGAGTCAGGGGGCAAAGGAGACCCAGTACTTC,CASSLSQGAKETQYF
TRBV19,-,TRBJ1-5,-,TGTGCCAGTAGTATACGGGGGGGCGATCAGCCCCAGCATTTT,CASSIRGGDQPQHF
TRBV6-5,-,TRBJ2-5,-,TGTGCCAGCAGTTACTATTTTGGGGAGACCCAGTACTTC,CASSYYFGETQYF
TRBV28,-,TRBJ1-5,-,TGTGCCAGCAGTTTCCCCGAGGAGAGCAATCAGCCCCAGCATTTT,CASSFPEESNQPQHF
TRBV6-1,-,TRBJ2-7,-,TGTGCCAGCAGTCAACGACAGGACTACGAGCAGTACTTC,CASSQRQDYEQYF
TRBV5-1,-,TRBJ1-1,-,TGCGCCAGCAGCTTAACAGAGCTGAACACTGAAGCTTTCTTT,CASSLTELNTEAFF
TRBV6-1,-,TRBJ2-1,-,TGTGCCACTACTGGACAGCCATTCGATGACAATGAGCAGTTCTTC,CATTGQPFDDNEQFF
TRBV10-3,-,TRBJ1-2,-,TGTGCCATCAGTGAGTCGATGGCAGGGGCAGATGGCTACACCTTC,CAISESMAGADGYTF
TRBV30,-,TRBJ2-7,-,TGTGCCTGGAGCCTAGTCTACGAGCAGTACTTC,CAWSLVYEQYF
TRBV7-7,-,TRBJ2-1,-,TGTGCCAGCAGCTTAGGGACAGAATTTAATGAGCAGTTCTTC,CASSLGTEFNEQFF
TRBV6-6,-,TRBJ2-1,TRBD2,TGTGCCAGCAGACCCGGACTAGCGGGGGGGGATGAGCAGTTCTTC,CASRPGLAGGDEQFF
TRBV6-1,-,TRBJ2-7,TRBD2,TGTGCCAGCATGCGAGCGGGGCACGAGCAGTACTTC,CASMRAGHEQYF
TRBV19,few,TRBJ1-5,-,TGTGCCAGTAGTATTTCCAGGAATCAGCCCCAGCATTTT,CASSISRNQPQHF
TRBV7-2,once,TRBJ2-5,TRBD2,TGTGCCAGCAGCCCCCGAGGCGGGAGGGCTGGAGAGACCCAGTACTTC,CASSPRGGRAGETQYF
TRBV30,-,TRBJ1-1,-,TGTGCCTGTACCGGGACAACGAACACTGAAGCTTTCTTT,CACTGTTNTEAFF
TRBV7-8,-,TRBJ2-5,-,TGTGCCAGCAGCCACCGGACAGCCCAAGAGACCCAGTACTTC,CASSHRTAQETQYF
TRBV28,few,TRBJ2-2,-,TGTGCCAGCCTGGGACAGCGGGACACCGGGGAGCTGTTTTTT,CASLGQRDTGELFF
TRBV30,-,TRBJ1-2,TRBD1,TGTGCCTGGAGGGCGGACAGGGGCTACTATGGCTACACCTTC,CAWRADRGYYGYTF
TRBV27,-,TRBJ1-1,TRBD1,TGTGCCAGCAGTAGGGGACAGGGCGGCGGGGAAGCTTTCTTT,CASSRGQGGGEAFF
TRBV30,once,TRBJ1-4,-,TGTGCCTGCACCAAGGTCAATAATGAAAAACTGTTTTTT,CACTKVNNEKLFF
TRBV6-5,-,TRBJ1-6,-,TGTGCCAGCAGTTACTTACAGGGTAATTCACCCCTCCACTTT,CASSYLQGNSPLHF
TRBV30,-,TRBJ2-1,-,TGTGCCTGGAGCAGGGGGGTCCGCAATGAGCAGTTCTTC,CAWSRGVRNEQFF
TRBV5-5,-,TRBJ1-1,TRBD1,TGTGCCAGCAGCTTTAGGGGGACAGGGGTTACGAACACTGAAGCTTTCTTT,CASSFRGTGVTNTEAFF
TRBV28,-,TRBJ1-1,-,TGTGCCAGCACCGGGGGTGCCCCCTATGAAGCTTTCTTT,CASTGGAPYEAFF
TRBV30,-,TRBJ2-5,-,TGTGCCTGGAGTGTCGGGGCACAAGAGACCCAGTACTTC,CAWSVGAQETQYF
TRBV11-2,-,TRBJ2-7,-,TGTGCCAGCAGCTTAAGTGTTTACGAGCAGTACTTC,CASSLSVYEQYF
TRBV7-8,-,TRBJ2-2,TRBD1,TGTGCCAGCAGCGCCCGGACAGGCCTTTCGAACACCGGGGAGCTGTTTTTT,CASSARTGLSNTGELFF
TRBV19,-,TRBJ2-7,TRBD1,TGTGCCAGTAGTTCAATGACAGGGAGCTCCTACGAGCAGTACTTC,CASSSMTGSSYEQYF
TRBV7-9,-,TRBJ1-5,-,TGTGCCAGCAGCCTCGGGGGATATAGCAATCAGCCCCAGCATTTT,CASSLGGYSNQPQHF
TRBV30,-,TRBJ1-3,TRBD1,TGTGCCTGGAGTACGCAGGGGGCTGGAAACACCATATATTTT,CAWSTQGAGNTIYF
TRBV29-1,-,TRBJ2-7,-,TGCAGCGTTGAAAAGGGCCCGGGAGACTACGAGCAGTACTTC,CSVEKGPGDYEQYF
TRBV27,-,TRBJ2-1,TRBD2,TGTGCCAGCACCTGGACTAGCGGGGAGCAGTTCTTC,CASTWTSGEQFF
TRBV6-5,-,TRBJ2-7,TRBD1,TGTGCCAGCAGTTTCGACAGGGGCGAGCAGTACTTC,CASSFDRGEQYF
TRBV10-3,once,TRBJ1-2,TRBD1,TGTGCCATCAGTGAGACAGGGGGACTTTATGGCTACACCTTC,CAISETGGLYGYTF
TRBV6-5,-,TRBJ1-6,-,TGTGCCAGCAGTTTAGGTTCAAATTCACCCCTCCACTTT,CASSLGSNSPLHF
TRBV7-2,-,TRBJ2-1,TRBD2,TGTGCCAGCAGCCCAGTGCGGGGGGGACTCTACAATGAGCAGTTCTTC,CASSPVRGGLYNEQFF